A selection of T cell receptor beta chains follows, all from one sample in a study of shared clonotypes between healthy human individuals. Using immunoSEQ multiplex PCR, the repertoire was profiled, and TCRdb retains in-frame clones only, with some absent. The sample has some 240,000 clones; about 69% are singletons. Sample: memory CD4+ T cells sorted from blood. The receptors come from a young man in good health. CDR3s include the opening cysteine and the closing phenylalanine or tryptophan. The order of the fields is J gene, V gene, D gene, clone size, CDR3 protein, CDR3 DNA. D genes are given only for firm matches. Clone sizes are given selectively: once, few, many, or a class where the clone is expanded.

TRBJ1-1	TRBV5-6	NA	NA	CASSLSAFEAFF	TGTGCCAGCAGCTTGTCGGCCTTTGAAGCTTTCTTT
TRBJ2-3	TRBV5-1	TRBD2	NA	CASSLGSGGRLGTDTQYF	TGCGCCAGCAGCTTGGGGAGCGGGGGCAGGCTTGGCACAGATACGCAGTATTTT
TRBJ1-3	TRBV18	NA	NA	CASSPPDAGPGNTIYF	TGTGCCAGCTCACCACCCGATGCGGGGCCCGGAAACACCATATATTTT
TRBJ2-2	TRBV7-8	TRBD2	NA	CASSLLATNTGELFF	TGTGCCAGCAGCCTACTAGCGACGAACACCGGGGAGCTGTTTTTT
TRBJ1-2	TRBV28	NA	NA	CASGFGNYGYTF	TGTGCCAGCGGCTTTGGTAACTATGGCTACACCTTC
TRBJ2-3	TRBV7-8	NA	NA	CASSWQGSTDTQYF	TGTGCCAGCAGCTGGCAGGGAAGCACAGATACGCAGTATTTT
TRBJ2-7	TRBV27	TRBD1	NA	CASSLFGDRASYEQYF	TGTGCCAGCAGTTTATTTGGGGACAGGGCGTCCTACGAGCAGTACTTC
TRBJ1-2	TRBV5-1	NA	NA	CASSFRGSYGYTF	TGCGCCAGCAGCTTCCGGGGTTCCTATGGCTACACCTTC
TRBJ2-3	TRBV10-3	NA	few	CAISESLSRTDTQYF	TGTGCCATCAGTGAGTCGCTCAGCCGCACAGATACGCAGTATTTT
TRBJ1-5	TRBV19	NA	NA	CASSIGGPPNQPQHF	TGTGCCAGTAGTATCGGGGGGCCCCCCAATCAGCCCCAGCATTTT
TRBJ2-4	TRBV5-6	NA	NA	CASSLGPGNIQYF	TGTGCCAGCAGCTTGGGACCAGGGAACATTCAGTACTTC
TRBJ2-4	TRBV6-5	NA	NA	CASSPKNIQYF	TGTGCCAGCTCGCCCAAAAACATTCAGTACTTC
TRBJ1-2	TRBV1	NA	NA	CTSSQDPDIRIPNYGYTF	TGCACCAGCAGCCAAGACCCGGACATCCGTATCCCAAACTATGGCTACACCTTC
TRBJ2-2	TRBV19	TRBD2	NA	CASSSKRTSRNTGELFF	TGTGCCAGTAGTTCAAAACGGACTAGCCGGAACACCGGGGAGCTGTTTTTT
TRBJ2-7	TRBV13	TRBD1	NA	CASSGRGYEQYF	TGTGCCAGCAGCGGCAGGGGGTACGAGCAGTACTTC
TRBJ2-3	TRBV10-3	TRBD2	NA	CAISGGLAGDVTQYF	TGTGCCATCAGTGGGGGACTAGCGGGAGATGTGACGCAGTATTTT
TRBJ1-5	TRBV6-1	NA	NA	CASSEVGVPRIPQHF	TGTGCCAGCAGTGAAGTCGGGGTCCCTAGGATTCCCCAGCATTTT
TRBJ2-2	TRBV28	NA	few	CASSSSGVADNTGELFF	TGTGCCAGCAGTTCCTCTGGGGTAGCGGATAACACCGGGGAGCTGTTTTTT
TRBJ2-3	TRBV7-9	TRBD1	NA	CASSPGAGGGTDTQYF	TGTGCCAGCAGCCCTGGGGCAGGGGGTGGCACAGATACGCAGTATTTT
TRBJ1-2	TRBV6-1	TRBD1	NA	CASSEAGRGKSGYTF	TGTGCCAGCAGTGAAGCTGGCAGGGGGAAGTCTGGCTACACCTTC
TRBJ2-5	TRBV5-1	NA	NA	CASSWGQGRGGETQYF	TGCGCCAGCAGCTGGGGGCAAGGGAGAGGCGGAGAGACCCAGTACTTC
TRBJ2-7	TRBV5-1	NA	few	CASSSSGFYEQYF	TGCGCCAGCAGCTCTTCAGGCTTCTACGAGCAGTACTTC
TRBJ2-1	TRBV19	NA	NA	CASSPSGSLFTYNEQFF	TGTGCCAGTAGTCCCAGCGGCAGCCTCTTCACATACAATGAGCAGTTCTTC
TRBJ1-1	TRBV28	NA	NA	CASGTTGSGLGVTEAFF	TGTGCCAGTGGAACTACAGGGAGTGGGTTGGGGGTCACTGAAGCTTTCTTT
TRBJ2-1	TRBV18	NA	NA	CASSPPSDYNEQFF	TGTGCCAGCTCACCACCATCCGATTACAATGAGCAGTTCTTC
TRBJ2-7	TRBV7-6	TRBD2	NA	CASSLGEAGEEFQQYF	TGTGCCAGCAGCTTAGGAGAGGCGGGAGAAGAATTTCAGCAGTATTTC
TRBJ2-7	TRBV28	TRBD2	NA	CASSLGQAGGLYEQYF	TGTGCCAGCAGTTTAGGTCAAGCGGGAGGGCTCTACGAGCAGTACTTC
TRBJ2-5	TRBV5-4	TRBD1	NA	CASSRTGGLLETQYF	TGTGCCAGCAGTCGGACAGGGGGCTTATTGGAGACCCAGTACTTC
TRBJ2-5	TRBV7-7	NA	NA	CASSPDPGETQYF	TGTGCCAGCAGCCCCGACCCGGGGGAGACCCAGTACTTC
TRBJ1-1	TRBV5-8	NA	NA	CASSLKLDRPLEAFF	TGTGCCAGCAGCTTGAAACTTGACAGGCCACTTGAAGCTTTCTTT
TRBJ2-3	TRBV28	NA	NA	CASGGATSTDTQYF	TGTGCCAGCGGAGGAGCAACTAGCACAGATACGCAGTATTTT
TRBJ1-4	TRBV2	NA	few	CASSDVAVNEKLFF	TGTGCCAGCAGTGACGTCGCAGTTAATGAAAAACTGTTTTTT
TRBJ1-2	TRBV5-4	NA	NA	CASSLAGSVYGYTF	TGTGCCAGCAGCTTGGCCGGGTCAGTCTATGGCTACACCTTC
TRBJ1-5	TRBV28	NA	NA	CASGGGGRGQPQHF	TGTGCCAGCGGGGGGGGTGGCCGCGGGCAGCCCCAGCATTTT
TRBJ2-7	TRBV29-1	TRBD1	NA	CSVERQGAGEQYF	TGCAGCGTTGAGAGGCAGGGGGCGGGAGAGCAGTACTTC
TRBJ1-4	TRBV11-2	TRBD1	few	CASSIAGTGNEKLFF	TGTGCCAGCAGCATAGCCGGGACAGGGAATGAAAAACTGTTTTTT
TRBJ1-5	TRBV5-8	NA	NA	CASSPAWGRNQPQHF	TGTGCCAGCAGCCCCGCCTGGGGGCGGAATCAGCCCCAGCATTTT
TRBJ1-2	TRBV6-5	TRBD1	NA	CASSYSNPQGNYGYTF	TGTGCCAGCAGTTACTCAAACCCACAGGGGAACTATGGCTACACCTTC
TRBJ1-1	TRBV9	NA	NA	CASSVGGAVNTEAFF	TGTGCCAGCAGCGTAGGAGGGGCCGTGAACACTGAAGCTTTCTTT
TRBJ2-5	TRBV5-1	TRBD2	NA	CASSASGSAETQYF	TGCGCCAGCAGTGCTAGCGGGAGTGCGGAGACCCAGTACTTC
TRBJ2-3	TRBV29-1	NA	few	CSARETTDTQYF	TGCAGCGCTCGGGAGACCACAGATACGCAGTATTTT
TRBJ2-1	TRBV6-1	NA	NA	CASSGGTASYNEQFF	TGTGCCAGCAGTGGCGGGACCGCATCCTACAATGAGCAGTTCTTC
TRBJ1-2	TRBV7-9	NA	few	CASSLGGGNGYTF	TGTGCCAGCAGCTTAGGAGGGGGGAATGGCTACACCTTC
TRBJ1-2	TRBV11-3	NA	NA	CASSYREEGYTF	TGTGCCAGCAGCTACAGGGAAGAGGGCTACACCTTC
TRBJ2-3	TRBV6-5	TRBD2	NA	CASSLLAVSTDTQYF	TGTGCCAGCAGTTTACTAGCGGTGAGCACAGATACGCAGTATTTT
TRBJ1-5	TRBV7-9	TRBD1	NA	CASSEGQGDSNQPQHF	TGTGCCAGCAGCGAAGGACAGGGGGATAGCAATCAGCCCCAGCATTTT
TRBJ2-7	TRBV4-1	TRBD1	NA	CASSQPRTGTETYEQYF	TGCGCCAGCAGCCAACCCCGCACCGGGACAGAGACCTACGAGCAGTACTTC
TRBJ2-1	TRBV7-7	NA	NA	CASSLAAAGPNEQFF	TGTGCTAGCAGCTTAGCGGCGGCAGGTCCCAATGAGCAGTTCTTC
TRBJ2-3	TRBV5-1	NA	NA	CASTTSNTDTQYF	TGCGCCAGCACAACGAGCAACACAGATACGCAGTATTTT
TRBJ2-1	TRBV11-2	NA	NA	CASSLEPTGSKEQFF	TGTGCCAGCAGCTTAGAACCTACGGGGAGTAAGGAGCAGTTCTTC
TRBJ2-5	TRBV11-2	TRBD1	once	CASSPLRRGRPGGETQYF	TGTGCCAGCAGCCCCCTCCGCAGGGGGCGCCCGGGCGGGGAGACCCAGTACTTC
TRBJ2-7	TRBV7-8	NA	NA	CASGPEEQYF	TGTGCCAGCGGCCCGGAGGAGCAGTACTTC
TRBJ2-5	TRBV18	NA	NA	CASSLPYPRGTGGETQYF	TGTGCCAGCTCACTGCCTTATCCGAGGGGCACGGGCGGAGAGACCCAGTACTTC
TRBJ2-7	TRBV2	NA	NA	CASSEANPRTTLPYEQYF	TGTGCCAGCAGTGAAGCGAACCCCCGGACTACCTTACCCTACGAGCAGTACTTC
TRBJ1-5	TRBV18	TRBD1	NA	CASSPGQGGYQPQHF	TGTGCCAGCTCACCCGGACAGGGAGGGTATCAGCCCCAGCATTTT
TRBJ1-5	TRBV18	NA	NA	CASSPRDDQPQHF	TGTGCCAGCTCACCTCGGGACGACCAGCCCCAGCATTTT
TRBJ1-5	TRBV6-5	NA	NA	CASSYSGGYQPQHF	TGTGCCAGCAGTTACTCGGGGGGTTACCAGCCCCAGCATTTT
TRBJ1-4	TRBV18	NA	NA	CASSRNGRAATNEKLFF	TGTGCCAGCTCGAGAAACGGCAGGGCCGCAACTAATGAAAAACTGTTTTTT
TRBJ2-4	TRBV11-2	NA	few	CASSLNRNIQYF	TGTGCCAGCAGCTTAAACAGGAACATTCAGTACTTC